The clone carrying this TCR beta chain was picked up a small number of times. Its antigen remains unknown. Both 60 Vbeta primers and 13 Jbeta primers went into the PCR. TCRdb's copy holds only in-frame clones and misses some; the assay was immunoSEQ multiplex PCR. The data hold 90,000 to 150,000 clones, with over 75% observed a single time. The data derive from a study of cytomegalovirus exposure and HLA in healthy donors. Study outcomes and limitations: Later genetic work tied a missense DCLRE1C variant to beta-chain V and J trimming.

The sample comprised PBMCs. The clonotype was recovered from a woman aged 18-29 years in good health and CMV-seronegative.

The CDR3 here is CASKVGGSNQPQHF. CDR3 DNA sequence: TGTGCCAGCAAAGTCGGGGGTAGCAATCAGCCCCAGCATTTT. The V call is TRBV27, the J call TRBJ1-5; a possible D gene is TRBD1 (5 bases). CDR1 is MNHEY and CDR2 is SMNVEV in the germline V gene (reference sequence). V dropped 7 bases and J dropped 0 bases, with 10 bases sitting between them. This CDR3 region has 14 residues.